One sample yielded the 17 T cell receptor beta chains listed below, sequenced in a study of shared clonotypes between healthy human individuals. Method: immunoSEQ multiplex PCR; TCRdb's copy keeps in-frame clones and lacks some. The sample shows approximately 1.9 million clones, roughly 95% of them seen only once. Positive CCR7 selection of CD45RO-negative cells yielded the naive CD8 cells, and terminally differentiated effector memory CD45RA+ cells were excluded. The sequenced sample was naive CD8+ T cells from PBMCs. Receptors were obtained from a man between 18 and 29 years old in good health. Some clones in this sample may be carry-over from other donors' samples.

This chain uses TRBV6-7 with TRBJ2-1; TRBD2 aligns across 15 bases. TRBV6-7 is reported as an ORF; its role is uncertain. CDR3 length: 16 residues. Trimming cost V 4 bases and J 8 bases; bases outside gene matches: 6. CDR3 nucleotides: TGTGCCAGCAGTTCCAGGACTAGCGGGAGGGGGGATGAGCAGTTCTTC. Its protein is CASSSRTSGRGDEQFF.

The CDR3 region is CASSEEWASGQPQHF. CDR3 coding DNA: TGTGCCAGCAGTGAAGAGTGGGCGTCCGGTCAGCCCCAGCATTTT. The V call is TRBV6-1, the J call TRBJ1-5; no definite D call. The CDR3 loop spans 15 amino acids. Trimming cost V 1 base and J 6 bases, with 13 bases left between them. From germline, CDR1 is MNHNS and CDR2 SASEGT.

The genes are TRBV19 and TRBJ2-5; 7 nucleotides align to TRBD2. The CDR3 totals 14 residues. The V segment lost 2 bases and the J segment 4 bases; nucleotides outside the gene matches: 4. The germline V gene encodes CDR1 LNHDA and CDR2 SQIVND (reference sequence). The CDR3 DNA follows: TGTGCCAGTAGTATACGCGGGGAGGGAGAGACCCAGTACTTC. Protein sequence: CASSIRGEGETQYF.

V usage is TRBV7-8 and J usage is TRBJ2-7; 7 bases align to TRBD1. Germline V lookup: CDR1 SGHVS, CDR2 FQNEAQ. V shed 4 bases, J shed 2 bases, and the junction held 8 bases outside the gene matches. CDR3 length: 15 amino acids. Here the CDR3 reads CASSSSGTDPYEQYF. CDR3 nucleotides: TGTGCCAGCAGCTCCTCCGGGACAGACCCCTACGAGCAGTACTTC.

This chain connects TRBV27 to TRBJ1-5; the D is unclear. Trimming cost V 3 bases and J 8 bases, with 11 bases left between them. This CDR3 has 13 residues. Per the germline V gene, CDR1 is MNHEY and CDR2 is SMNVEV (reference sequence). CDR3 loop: CASSFLRSEPQHF. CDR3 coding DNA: TGTGCCAGCAGTTTCCTGAGGTCCGAGCCCCAGCATTTT.

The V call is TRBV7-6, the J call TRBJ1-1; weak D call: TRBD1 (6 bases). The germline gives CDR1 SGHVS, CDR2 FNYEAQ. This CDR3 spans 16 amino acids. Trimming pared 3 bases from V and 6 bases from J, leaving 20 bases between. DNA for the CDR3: TGTGCCAGCAGCTTCCCCAAGGGGGGGTTAGTTCCTGAAGCTTTCTTT. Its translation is CASSFPKGGLVPEAFF.

CDR3 bases: TGCGCCAGCAGCCAAGAGGGGGGGTCCGGGGCCAACGTCCTGACTTTC. Protein product: CASSQEGGSGANVLTF. The rearrangement uses TRBV4-3 and TRBJ2-6; TRBD2 matches 7 bases. The ends lost 0 bases at V and 4 bases at J; junction bases unmatched: 3. The CDR3 extends over 16 amino acids. CDR1 is LGHNA and CDR2 is YSLEER in the germline V gene.

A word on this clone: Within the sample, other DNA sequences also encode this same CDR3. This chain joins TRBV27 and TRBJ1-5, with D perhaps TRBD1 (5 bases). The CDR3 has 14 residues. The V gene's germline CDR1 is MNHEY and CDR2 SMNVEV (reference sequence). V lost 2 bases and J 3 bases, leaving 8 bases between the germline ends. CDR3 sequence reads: CASSLQGTNQPQHF. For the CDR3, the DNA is TGTGCCAGCAGTTTACAGGGTACCAATCAGCCCCAGCATTTT.

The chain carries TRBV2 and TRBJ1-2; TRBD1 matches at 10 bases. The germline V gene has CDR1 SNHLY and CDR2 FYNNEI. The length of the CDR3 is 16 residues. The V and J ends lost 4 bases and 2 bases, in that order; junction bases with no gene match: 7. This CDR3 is CASSGQGAFPNYGYTF. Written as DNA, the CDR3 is TGTGCCAGCAGTGGACAGGGGGCCTTTCCAAACTATGGCTACACCTTC. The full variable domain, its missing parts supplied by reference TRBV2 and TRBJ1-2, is EPEVTQTPSHQVTQMGQEVILRCVPISNHLYFYWYRQILGQKVEFLVSFYNNEISEKSEIFDDQFSVERPDGSNFTLKIRSTKLEDSAMYFCASSGQGAFPNYGYTFGSGTRLTVV.

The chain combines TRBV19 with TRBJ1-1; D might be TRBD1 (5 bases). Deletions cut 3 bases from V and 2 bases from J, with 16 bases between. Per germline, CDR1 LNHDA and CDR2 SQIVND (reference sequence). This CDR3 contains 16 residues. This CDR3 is CASSILSGGVNTEAFF. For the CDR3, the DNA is TGTGCCAGTAGTATTTTATCTGGAGGGGTCAACACTGAAGCTTTCTTT.

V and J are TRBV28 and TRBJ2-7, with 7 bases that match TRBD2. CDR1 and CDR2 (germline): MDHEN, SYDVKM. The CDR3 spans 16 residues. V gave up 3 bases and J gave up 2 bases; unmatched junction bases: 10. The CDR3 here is CASSLPLREGPYEQYF. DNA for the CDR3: TGTGCCAGCAGTTTGCCCCTCAGGGAGGGCCCCTACGAGCAGTACTTC.

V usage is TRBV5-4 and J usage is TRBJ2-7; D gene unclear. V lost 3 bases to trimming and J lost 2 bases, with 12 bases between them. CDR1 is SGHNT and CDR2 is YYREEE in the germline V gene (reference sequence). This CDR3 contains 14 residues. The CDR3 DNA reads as TGTGCCAGCAGCTGGTCGGGTGGAACCTACGAGCAGTACTTC. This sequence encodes CASSWSGGTYEQYF. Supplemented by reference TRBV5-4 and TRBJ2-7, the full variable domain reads ETGVTQSPTHLIKTRGQQVTLRCSSQSGHNTVSWYQQALGQGPQFIFQYYREEENGRGNFPPRFSGLQFPNYSSELNVNALELDDSALYLCASSWSGGTYEQYFGPGTRLTVT.

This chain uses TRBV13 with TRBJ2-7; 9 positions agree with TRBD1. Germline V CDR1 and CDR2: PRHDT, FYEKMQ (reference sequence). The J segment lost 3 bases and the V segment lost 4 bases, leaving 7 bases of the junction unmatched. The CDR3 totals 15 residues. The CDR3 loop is CASSSSGQGSYEQYF. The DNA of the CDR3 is TGTGCCAGCAGCTCTTCCGGACAGGGGAGCTACGAGCAGTACTTC.

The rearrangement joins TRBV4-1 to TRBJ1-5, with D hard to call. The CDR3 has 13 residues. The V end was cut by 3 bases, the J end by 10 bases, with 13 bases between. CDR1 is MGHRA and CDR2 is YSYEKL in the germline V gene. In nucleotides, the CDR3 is TGCGCCAGCAGCCAGACCTCTATCAGCCCCCAGCATTTT. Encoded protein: CASSQTSISPQHF.

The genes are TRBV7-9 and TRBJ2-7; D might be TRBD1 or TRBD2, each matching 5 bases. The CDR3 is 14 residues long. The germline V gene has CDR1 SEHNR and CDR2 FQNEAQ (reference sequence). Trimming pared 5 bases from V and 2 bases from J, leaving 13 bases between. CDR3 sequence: CASSPGPDPYEQYF. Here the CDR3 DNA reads TGTGCCAGCAGCCCGGGACCAGACCCCTACGAGCAGTACTTC.

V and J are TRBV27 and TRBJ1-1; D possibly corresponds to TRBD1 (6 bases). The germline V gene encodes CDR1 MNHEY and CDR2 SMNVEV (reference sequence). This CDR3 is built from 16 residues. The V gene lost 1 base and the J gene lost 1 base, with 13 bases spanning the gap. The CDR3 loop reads CASSLLGGAGNTEAFF. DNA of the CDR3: TGTGCCAGCAGTTTATTGGGGGGCGCTGGGAACACTGAAGCTTTCTTT.

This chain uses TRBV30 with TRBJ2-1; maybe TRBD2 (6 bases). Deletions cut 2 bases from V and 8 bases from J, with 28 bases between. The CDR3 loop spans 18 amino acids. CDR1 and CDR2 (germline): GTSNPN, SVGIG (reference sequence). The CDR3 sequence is CAWSIFLMDPRGAYEQFF. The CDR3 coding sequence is TGTGCCTGGAGTATATTTTTGATGGACCCCCGCGGGGCTTATGAGCAGTTCTTC.